This TCR beta chain emerged from a study of fetal regulatory T cell absence and autoimmunity. Libraries were prepared by immunoSEQ multiplex PCR; TCRdb keeps only in-frame clonotypes and omits some of them. Of 95,000 or so clones in the sample, about two thirds were seen once. CDR1 is ENHRY and CDR2 is SYGVKD in the germline V gene. V lost 0 bases, J lost 6 bases, and 7 bases lay in between. This CDR3 has 13 amino acids. Of note for this clone: What it binds is unknown.

Study-level findings and limits: Oligoclonal TCR enrichment in pancreas over cord blood reached over 100-fold for some clones.

The sequence was collected from a male donor with IPEX syndrome. The V and J genes are TRBV10-3 and TRBJ2-3; D is perhaps TRBD2 (6 bases). Material for sequencing was pancreas tissue. CDR3 loop: CAISESTRDTQYF. The CDR3 DNA sequence: TGTGCCATCAGTGAGTCGACTAGGGATACGCAGTATTTT.